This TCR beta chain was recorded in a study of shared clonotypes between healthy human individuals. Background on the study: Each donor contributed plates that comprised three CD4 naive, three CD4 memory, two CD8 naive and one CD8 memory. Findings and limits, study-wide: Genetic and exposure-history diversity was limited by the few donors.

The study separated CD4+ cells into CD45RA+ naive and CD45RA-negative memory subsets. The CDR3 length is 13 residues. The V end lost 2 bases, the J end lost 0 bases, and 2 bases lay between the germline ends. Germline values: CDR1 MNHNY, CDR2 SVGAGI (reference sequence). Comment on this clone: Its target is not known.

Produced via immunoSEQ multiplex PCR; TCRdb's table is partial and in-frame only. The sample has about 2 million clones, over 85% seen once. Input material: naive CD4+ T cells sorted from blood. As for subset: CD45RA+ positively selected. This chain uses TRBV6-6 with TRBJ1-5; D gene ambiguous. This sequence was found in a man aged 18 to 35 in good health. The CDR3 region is CASSYPSNQPQHF. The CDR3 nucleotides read TGTGCCAGCAGTTACCCTAGCAATCAGCCCCAGCATTTT.